A single sample gave rise to the 23 T cell receptor beta chains below, sequenced in a study of cytomegalovirus exposure and HLA in healthy donors. PCR employed 60 Vbeta and 13 Jbeta primers. TCRdb keeps only in-frame clones here, not all; method: immunoSEQ multiplex PCR. The sample contains around 100,000 clones, over 80% of which appear only once. Sequencing was done on a sample of PBMCs. All receptors come from a man aged 40-49 years in good health and CMV-seronegative.

The rearrangement links TRBV7-2 to TRBJ1-2, with 7 bases lining up with TRBD1. Germline V gives CDR1 SGHTA, CDR2 FQGNSA. J lost 6 bases, V lost 5 bases, and 15 bases had no gene match. The CDR3 covers 16 residues. The CDR3 spells CASSRDPSRQGNGYTF. DNA for the CDR3: TGTGCCAGCAGCAGAGACCCCTCGAGACAGGGAAATGGCTACACCTTC.

This chain links TRBV19 with TRBJ1-5, with D possibly matching TRBD1 (5 bases). Germline V gene lookup returns CDR1 LNHDA and CDR2 SQIVND (reference sequence). The CDR3 runs to 15 residues. The ends were cut back, 3 bases at V and 6 bases at J, with 15 bases in the middle. CDR3 in amino acids: CASSMYRGVSQPQHF. The CDR3 coding sequence is TGTGCCAGTAGTATGTATCGGGGGGTAAGTCAGCCCCAGCATTTT.

The V call is TRBV19, the J call TRBJ1-2, with TRBD1 identical over 10 bases. Per germline, CDR1 LNHDA and CDR2 SQIVND (reference sequence). CDR3 size: 14 residues. Trimming cost V 5 bases and J 8 bases; bases outside gene matches: 8. The CDR3: CASSRQGAAFGYTF. The CDR3 nucleotides are TGTGCCAGTAGTCGACAGGGGGCGGCGTTCGGCTACACCTTC.

The J gene is TRBJ1-2, the V gene TRBV18, with D possibly being TRBD1 (6 bases). Germline V lookup: CDR1 KGHSH, CDR2 LQKENI. The CDR3 extends over 17 amino acids. Trimming shortened V by 0 bases and J by 3 bases, and 17 bases separated the two germline ends. CDR3 bases: TGTGCCAGCTCACCACCGGGCCCCCCGGGGGGCGACTATGGCTACACCTTC. It codes for CASSPPGPPGGDYGYTF.

The rearrangement uses TRBV28 and TRBJ2-7, with D tentatively TRBD1 (5 bases). Germline V gene data show CDR1 as MDHEN and CDR2 as SYDVKM. Trimming took off 3 bases at V and 5 bases at J, with 17 bases between the two ends. This CDR3 spans 15 amino acids. The CDR3 sequence: CASSLFGAGLHEQYF. The CDR3 nucleotides read TGTGCCAGCAGTTTGTTTGGGGCAGGGCTCCACGAGCAGTACTTC.

The gene calls are TRBV7-9 and TRBJ1-4; 8 nucleotides agree with TRBD1. CDR3 length: 14 amino acids. Germline V gene data show CDR1 as SEHNR and CDR2 as FQNEAQ (reference sequence). Unmatched junction bases numbered 4, after V lost 5 bases and J lost 5 bases. CDR3 coding DNA: TGTGCCAGCAGCCAACAGGGGGGAAATGAAAAACTGTTTTTT. It translates to CASSQQGGNEKLFF.

This chain connects TRBV9 to TRBJ2-6; TRBD1 matches at 7 bases. Germline lookup yields CDR1 SGDLS and CDR2 YYNGEE. Unmatched junction bases numbered 6, after V lost 3 bases and J lost 3 bases. The CDR3 is made up of 16 amino acids. The CDR3 nucleotides are TGTGCCAGCAGCGGGACAGGAGTAATTGGGGCCAACGTCCTGACTTTC. Protein sequence: CASSGTGVIGANVLTF.

The V call is TRBV10-1, the J call TRBJ2-2; 8 bases line up with TRBD1. Germline loops: CDR1 WNHNN, CDR2 SYGVQD (reference sequence). This CDR3 has 14 amino acids. The V gene end was trimmed by 6 bases and the J gene end by 7 bases; junction bases not matched to a gene: 7. The CDR3 DNA reads TGCGCCAGCAGAGGACAGGGATGGCTCGGGGAGCTGTTTTTT. It encodes CASRGQGWLGELFF.

This clone has only a few counts. V and J are TRBV9 and TRBJ1-2, with unresolved D. V was pared by 3 bases and J by 3 bases, with 18 bases between. Germline-derived CDR1 and CDR2 are SGDLS and YYNGEE. This CDR3 contains 16 residues. The CDR3, as DNA: TGTGCCAGCAGCGCGGGTTTAGACTTAAGATACTATGGCTACACCTTC. Protein sequence: CASSAGLDLRYYGYTF. Full variable domain (outside the CDR3, taken from reference TRBV9 and TRBJ1-2): DSGVTQTPKHLITATGQRVTLRCSPRSGDLSVYWYQQSLDQGLQFLIQYYNGEERAKGNILERFSAQQFPDLHSELNLSSLELGDSALYFCASSAGLDLRYYGYTFGSGTRLTVV.

The chain couples TRBV18 to TRBJ1-1; no reliable D call. The CDR3 covers 15 residues. Germline values: CDR1 KGHSH, CDR2 LQKENI. The V end lost 0 bases, the J end lost 0 bases, and 8 bases lay between the germline ends. The CDR3 loop is CASSPPSVLNTEAFF. The CDR3 coding sequence is TGTGCCAGCTCACCACCGTCAGTGTTGAACACTGAAGCTTTCTTT.

The genes are TRBV5-1 and TRBJ1-1; D is perhaps TRBD1 (5 bases). CDR3 length equals 13 residues. Trimming left V 0 bases short and J 5 bases short, with 8 bases between. Germline V lookup: CDR1 SGHRS, CDR2 YFSETQ. The CDR3 spells CASSLGGDTEAFF. Written as DNA, the CDR3 is TGCGCCAGCAGCTTGGGGGGGGATACTGAAGCTTTCTTT. Looking up the rest from reference TRBV5-1 and TRBJ1-1 gives the full variable domain: KAGVTQTPRYLIKTRGQQVTLSCSPISGHRSVSWYQQTPGQGLQFLFEYFSETQRNKGNFPGRFSGRQFSNSRSEMNVSTLELGDSALYLCASSLGGDTEAFFGQGTRLTVV.

The V call is TRBV5-6, the J call TRBJ2-3; 10 nucleotides line up with TRBD1. This CDR3 region has 19 residues. The trim removed 0 bases at V and 2 bases at J, leaving 12 bases unmatched. CDR1 is SGHDT, CDR2 YYEEEE, per germline. The CDR3 reads CASSLGRFTGTGDTDTQYF. In nucleotides, the CDR3 is TGTGCCAGCAGCTTGGGACGATTTACCGGGACAGGGGACACAGATACGCAGTATTTT.

The rearrangement joins TRBV5-4 to TRBJ1-4, with a possible D match to TRBD1 (5 bases). This CDR3 has 14 residues. Germline V gives CDR1 SGHNT, CDR2 YYREEE (reference sequence). The V gene lost 0 bases and the J gene lost 3 bases, with 6 bases spanning the gap. The CDR3 reads CASSLAGSNEKLFF. As DNA, the CDR3 is TGTGCCAGCAGCTTGGCAGGGTCTAATGAAAAACTGTTTTTT.

The chain joins TRBV19 to TRBJ1-2; weak D call: TRBD1 (6 bases). The V gene lost 4 bases and the J gene lost 5 bases, with 11 bases spanning the gap. This CDR3 region has 13 residues. Germline V gives CDR1 LNHDA, CDR2 SQIVND (reference sequence). The chain's CDR3 is CASSTQGMYGYTF. DNA for the CDR3: TGTGCCAGTAGTACCCAGGGGATGTATGGCTACACCTTC.

V and J are TRBV5-1 and TRBJ1-4, with D hard to call. CDR1 SGHRS and CDR2 YFSETQ come from the germline V gene. The CDR3 runs 14 residues. Trimming removed 4 bases at V and 5 bases at J, with 12 bases between. CDR3 nucleotides: TGCGCCAGCAGCGTACGCGGGGAAAATGAAAAACTGTTTTTT. Its protein product is CASSVRGENEKLFF. The whole variable domain, remainder taken from reference TRBV5-1 and TRBJ1-4, is KAGVTQTPRYLIKTRGQQVTLSCSPISGHRSVSWYQQTPGQGLQFLFEYFSETQRNKGNFPGRFSGRQFSNSRSEMNVSTLELGDSALYLCASSVRGENEKLFFGSGTQLSVL.

J is TRBJ1-5 and V is TRBV4-3; D unclear. This CDR3 is 14 amino acids long. Germline V gene data show CDR1 as LGHNA and CDR2 as YSLEER. V was pared by 3 bases and J by 5 bases, with 11 bases between. The CDR3 DNA sequence: TGCGCCAGCAGCCAGGGCCATAGTGATCAGCCCCAGCATTTT. Its translation is CASSQGHSDQPQHF.

The chain couples TRBV18 to TRBJ1-5, with D perhaps matching TRBD1 (6 bases). The CDR3 extends over 16 amino acids. V lost 3 bases to trimming and J lost 6 bases, with 18 bases between them. The germline V gene has CDR1 KGHSH and CDR2 LQKENI. In nucleotides, the CDR3 is TGTGCCAGCTCACCCGGGGGGGCAGGTCGGAGTCAGCCCCAGCATTTT. It codes for CASSPGGAGRSQPQHF.

V is TRBV2 and J is TRBJ1-5; a possible D gene is TRBD1 (5 bases). The V end was cut by 7 bases, the J end by 6 bases, with 16 bases between. CDR1 SNHLY and CDR2 FYNNEI come from the germline V gene. CDR3 length: 14 amino acids. The CDR3 loop is CASTPTGRSQPQHF. In nucleotides, the CDR3 is TGTGCCAGCACCCCCACAGGCCGGAGTCAGCCCCAGCATTTT.

As for this clone: A read error may account for a junction end that differs from germline. V usage is TRBV2 and J usage is TRBJ1-2, with a tentative D call TRBD1 (6 bases). Germline lookup yields CDR1 SNHLY and CDR2 FYNNEI. The CDR3 is made up of 15 amino acids. The chain's CDR3 is CASSEATGLGYGYTF. The CDR3 bases are TGTGCCAGCAGCGAAGCGACAGGTTTAGGCTATGGCTACACCTTC. Using reference TRBV2 and TRBJ1-2 for the parts outside the CDR3, the full variable domain is EPEVTQTPSHQVTQMGQEVILRCVPISNHLYFYWYRQILGQKVEFLVSFYNNEISEKSEIFDDQFSVERPDGSNFTLKIRSTKLEDSAMYFCASSEATGLGYGYTFGSGTRLTVV.

The rearrangement joins TRBV4-2 to TRBJ1-6, with a tentative D call TRBD1 (5 bases). The length of the CDR3 is 15 residues. The germline V and J ends were trimmed by 0 bases and 6 bases, with 9 bases remaining between them. Per germline, CDR1 LGHNA and CDR2 YNFKEQ. In DNA, the CDR3 is TGTGCCAGCAGCCAAGATCCAGGGTCTAATTCACCCCTCCACTTT. Its protein product is CASSQDPGSNSPLHF.

This clone has more than one count but fewer than ten. The chain links TRBV19 to TRBJ2-7; tentative D call: TRBD1 (5 bases). Germline V lookup: CDR1 LNHDA, CDR2 SQIVND (reference sequence). V lost 8 bases and J 2 bases, leaving 13 bases between the germline ends. The CDR3 is 13 amino acids. The CDR3 sequence is CASGATATYEQYF. The CDR3 DNA follows: TGTGCCAGTGGTGCGACAGCCACCTACGAGCAGTACTTC.

V is TRBV6-5 and J is TRBJ1-2, with TRBD1 matching over 8 bases. Germline V gene lookup returns CDR1 MNHEY and CDR2 SVGAGI. J was trimmed by 8 bases and V by 6 bases; bases with no gene match: 8. CDR3 length: 13 amino acids. Written as DNA, the CDR3 is TGTGCCAGCAGGACGACAGGGGCGCGGGGCTACACCTTC. Translation gives CASRTTGARGYTF.

V and J are TRBV4-3 and TRBJ2-3; TRBD2 matches at 8 bases. V lost 3 bases, J lost 4 bases, and 15 bases stayed unmatched. The CDR3 spans 18 residues. Germline V lookup: CDR1 LGHNA, CDR2 YSLEER. CDR3: CASSHDTGGLAVADTQYF. As DNA, the CDR3 is TGCGCCAGCAGCCACGATACCGGAGGACTAGCAGTCGCAGATACGCAGTATTTT.